This TCR beta chain was profiled in a study of monozygotic twins with inflammatory bowel disease. On this clonotype: Antigen unknown.

Study-level findings and limits: TCRbeta inverse Simpson diversity was decreased in IBD patients versus healthy co-twins.

This CDR3 region has 14 residues. UMIs that had a 6-nucleotide sample barcode were put in using template switching. TCRdb re-called the 5' RACE reads and catalogs CDR3 proteins one per entry, DNA excluded. The table for this sample gives about 210,000 distinct CDR3 sequences. The receptor comes from a human donor with ulcerative colitis or Crohn's disease, or a healthy co-twin of an affected twin (not recorded which). The source material was blood. V gene TRBV12-3 or TRBV12-4 combines with J gene TRBJ2-2; TCRdb indicates TRBD1, and absent DNA this call remains unverified. The CDR3 region is CASSRQQNTGELFF.